The 22 T cell receptor beta chains given below trace back to one sample, sequenced in a study of T cell repertoires in cytomegalovirus infection. TCRdb reanalysed the reads using MiXCR and keeps one entry per CDR3 protein. The data show more than 150,000 distinct CDR3 sequences, over 25% seen once. The source material was PBMCs. Source of these receptors: a human donor in good health (CMV status not recorded). Some clones in this sample may be carry-over from other donors' samples.

This clonotype showed up many times. The chain links TRBV7-2 to TRBJ1-4; possible D gene TRBD1, 6 bases. This CDR3 is 16 amino acids long. Trimming removed 1 base at V and 2 bases at J, with 11 bases between. Germline-derived CDR1 and CDR2 are SGHTA and FQGNSA. CDR3 in DNA: TGTGCCAGCAGCTTAGAAGGGGGATCGACTAATGAAAAACTGTTTTTT. Amino acids: CASSLEGGSTNEKLFF. The full variable domain, completed using reference TRBV7-2 and TRBJ1-4, is GAGVSQSPSNKVTEKGKDVELRCDPISGHTALYWYRQSLGQGLEFLIYFQGNSAPDKSGLPSDRFSAERTGGSVSTLTIQRTQQEDSAVYLCASSLEGGSTNEKLFFGSGTQLSVL.

This clonotype was seen repeatedly, ten times or more. This chain links TRBV11-2 with TRBJ1-1; D gene uncertain. V lost 4 bases, J lost 2 bases, and 14 bases lay in between. CDR3 length: 15 residues. CDR1 and CDR2 (germline): SGHAT, FQNNGV. The CDR3 bases are TGTGCCAGCAGCTCACTAAGCGGGCGCAACACTGAAGCTTTCTTT. Translation gives CASSSLSGRNTEAFF.

The V gene is TRBV11-2, the J gene TRBJ2-7; D is possibly TRBD1 or TRBD2 (5 bases each). Germline CDR1 and CDR2: SGHAT and FQNNGV. The length of the CDR3 is 16 residues. Trimming shortened V by 6 bases and J by 0 bases, and 18 bases separated the two germline ends. Here the CDR3 reads CASSFLGTASSYEQYF. In DNA form, the CDR3 reads TGTGCCAGCAGTTTTCTCGGGACGGCGAGCTCCTACGAGCAGTACTTC. Drawing the rest from reference TRBV11-2 and TRBJ2-7, the complete variable domain is EAGVAQSPRYKIIEKRQSVAFWCNPISGHATLYWYQQILGQGPKLLIQFQNNGVVDDSQLPKDRFSAERLKGVDSTLKIQPAKLEDSAVYLCASSFLGTASSYEQYFGPGTRLTVT.

The chain combines TRBV6-2 or TRBV6-3 with TRBJ1-4; the match to TRBD1 covers 9 bases. V dropped 2 bases and J dropped 0; count of bases not matched to a gene: 7. CDR3 length: 18 amino acids. CDR1 and CDR2 (germline): MNHEY, SVGEGT. DNA of the CDR3: TGTGCCAGCAGTTACAATGGACAGGGGCGCGCAACTAATGAAAAACTGTTTTTT. Amino acids: CASSYNGQGRATNEKLFF.

This clonotype has more than one count but fewer than ten. This chain connects TRBV19 to TRBJ1-5; TRBD1 aligns across 7 bases. This CDR3 comprises 16 residues. Losses at the gene ends were 5 bases for V and 5 bases for J; bases not matched to a gene: 12. Per germline, CDR1 LNHDA and CDR2 SQIVND (reference sequence). CDR3 DNA: TGTGCCAGTAGTCCGCGGACAGGTGAGGAGGATCAGCCCCAGCATTTT. This translates into CASSPRTGEEDQPQHF. The whole variable domain, filled in from reference TRBV19 and TRBJ1-5, reads DGGITQSPKYLFRKEGQNVTLSCEQNLNHDAMYWYRQDPGQGLRLIYYSQIVNDFQKGDIAEGYSVSREKKESFPLTVTSAQKNPTAFYLCASSPRTGEEDQPQHFGDGTRLSIL.

In this sample, this clonotype turned up many times. One end of the junction is discordant with germline, which a read error may explain. The CDR3 region is CASSLVAGAYYNEQFF. CDR3 sequence (DNA): TGTGCCAGCAGCTTAGTAGCGGGGGCCTACTACAATGAGCAGTTCTTC. This sequence joins TRBV12-3 or TRBV12-4 and TRBJ2-1; 9 bases fit TRBD2. The CDR3 runs to 16 residues.

This clonotype was counted a few times. The gene calls are TRBV7-8 and TRBJ2-5; 8 bases align to TRBD2. In germline, CDR1 is SGHVS, CDR2 FQNEAQ. J gave up 0 bases and V 1 base, and 4 bases lay outside the gene matches. CDR3 size: 16 residues. As DNA, the CDR3 is TGTGCCAGCAGCTTAGTGGCGGGGGGCAACCAAGAGACCCAGTACTTC. Protein: CASSLVAGGNQETQYF.

This rearrangement joins TRBV20-1 to TRBJ2-1, with 7 bases that match TRBD2. Germline V gene sequence: CDR1 DFQATT, CDR2 SNEGSKA (reference sequence). Trimming took 0 bases from V and 3 from J; bases not matched to a gene: 8. The CDR3 sequence is 16 residues long. The CDR3 region has the DNA TGCAGTGCTAGAGATCGGAAGGCTAGCGGCTACAATGAGCAGTTCTTC. Translating it yields CSARDRKASGYNEQFF.

This clonotype has a single count. Germline and junction disagree at one end, which may indicate a read error. The genes are TRBV29-1 and TRBJ1-1, with a weak D call TRBD1 (5 bases). Per the germline V gene, CDR1 is SQVTM and CDR2 is ANQGSEA. This CDR3 is built from 13 residues. The chain's CDR3 is CSGNLGRNTEAFF. The CDR3 nucleotides read TGCAGCGGGAACTTGGGGCGGAACACTGAGGCTTTCTTT.

The V gene is TRBV7-9, the J gene TRBJ2-7, with D tentatively TRBD1 (6 bases). The CDR3 loop spans 15 amino acids. CDR1 and CDR2 from the germline V gene are SEHNR and FQNEAQ (reference sequence). V dropped 6 bases and J dropped 0 bases, with 15 bases sitting between them. CDR3 in amino acids: CASRQKGGSSYEQYF. CDR3 nucleotides: TGTGCCAGCAGGCAGAAAGGGGGAAGCTCCTACGAGCAGTACTTC.

The chain recombines TRBV7-9 with TRBJ1-3; D remains ambiguous. With 3 bases removed from V and 0 bases from J, the gap between germline ends came to 9 bases. The germline V gene encodes CDR1 SEHNR and CDR2 FQNEAQ (reference sequence). The CDR3 covers 15 residues. CDR3 nucleotide sequence: TGTGCCAGCAGCTTTTCCGGGTCCTCTGGAAACACCATATATTTT. Translation gives CASSFSGSSGNTIYF.

About this clonotype itself: One base away lies a much larger clone, so this may be a sequencing read error. The chain links TRBV7-2 to TRBJ2-2; D call uncertain. The germline V gene encodes CDR1 SGHTA and CDR2 FQGNSA. The CDR3 is 16 residues long. Trimming pared 7 bases from V and 2 bases from J, leaving 17 bases between. DNA of the CDR3: TGTGCCAGCACCCCTAGGGATAGGCTTAACACCGGGGAGCTGTTTTTT. This gives the protein CASTPRDRLNTGELFF.

This chain connects TRBV7-2 to TRBJ1-2, with D perhaps TRBD1 (5 bases). CDR1 and CDR2 (germline): SGHTA, FQGNSA. This CDR3 spans 16 amino acids. The V and J ends lost 0 bases and 4 bases respectively, with 15 bases between them. The CDR3 bases are TGTGCCAGCAGCTTAGCGGGATCGGGGGGAGGCTATGGCTACACCTTC. This gives the protein CASSLAGSGGGYGYTF.

Concerning this clonotype: This may arise from a read error, as a much more abundant clone is one base away. The J gene is TRBJ2-7, the V gene TRBV4-1, with D tentatively TRBD2 (5 bases). The CDR3 has 15 amino acids. Germline CDR1 and CDR2: MGHRA and YSYEKL. CDR3 loop: CASSQARGYSYEQYF. For the CDR3, the DNA is TGCGCCAGCAGTCAAGCCCGGGGTTATAGCTACGAGCAGTACTTC.

A remark on this clonotype: A much larger clone lies one base from this, so it may be a read error. This chain joins TRBV29-1 and TRBJ2-1; D not resolved. Germline lookup yields CDR1 SQVTM and CDR2 ANQGSEA. The CDR3 loop spans 12 amino acids. The CDR3 spells CSVSMGNNELFF. The CDR3 DNA follows: TGCAGCGTTTCTATGGGGAACAATGAGCTGTTCTTC.

The rearrangement links TRBV7-6 to TRBJ2-5; no firm D call. Trimming removed 0 bases at V and 4 bases at J, with 12 bases between. CDR1 is SGHVS, CDR2 FNYEAQ, per germline. The CDR3 loop spans 15 amino acids. CDR3 in DNA: TGTGCCAGCAGCTTAGCGATGGGTCTTACAGAGACCCAGTACTTC. This sequence encodes CASSLAMGLTETQYF.

CDR3 nucleotide sequence: TGTGCCAGCACCCTACTCTCGGGGGGGGGGAACACCGGGGAGCTGTTTTTT. As protein: CASTLLSGGGNTGELFF. The V call is TRBV7-6, the J call TRBJ2-2; TRBD2 aligns across 8 bases. The CDR3 runs to 17 residues. V shed 7 bases, J shed 1 base, and the junction held 11 bases outside the gene matches. CDR1 SGHVS and CDR2 FNYEAQ come from the germline V gene.

This clonotype appeared a few times. The chain uses TRBV2 and TRBJ2-1; tentative D call: TRBD2 (6 bases). Germline-derived CDR1 and CDR2 are SNHLY and FYNNEI. V was pared by 5 bases and J by 8 bases, with 13 bases between. This CDR3 region has 13 residues. DNA of the CDR3: TGTGCCAGCAGTCCTCCGGAGCGGGATGAGCAGTTCTTC. This encodes CASSPPERDEQFF.

This chain joins TRBV2 and TRBJ2-2; D ambiguous. This CDR3 has 14 residues. The V end lost 6 bases, the J end lost 0 bases, and 8 bases lay between the germline ends. The germline V gene has CDR1 SNHLY and CDR2 FYNNEI. CDR3 region: CASRAPTNTGELFF. CDR3 DNA sequence: TGTGCCAGCAGGGCCCCTACGAACACCGGGGAGCTGTTTTTT.

In this sample, this clonotype turned up a few times. The chain is built from TRBV12-3 or TRBV12-4 and TRBJ1-3; D is unresolved. Trimming took 4 bases from V and 0 from J, leaving 1 base between them. The CDR3 extends over 12 amino acids. CDR3 residues: CASSYSGNTIYF. The CDR3, as DNA: TGTGCCAGCAGTTACTCTGGAAACACCATATATTTT.

This clonotype was observed a few times. The genes are TRBV7-2 and TRBJ2-5; 8 bases fit TRBD2. CDR3 length: 14 residues. Per the germline V gene, CDR1 is SGHTA and CDR2 is FQGNSA. V was clipped by 8 bases and J by 5 bases; unmatched bases: 10. The CDR3, as DNA: TGTGCCAGCGGTCCCGGGGGGGCGTGGGAGACCCAGTACTTC. Translating it yields CASGPGGAWETQYF.

This clonotype was observed a single time. The chain is built from TRBV7-3 and TRBJ2-3, with TRBD2 as a possible D gene (6 bases). V was pared by 3 bases and J by 4 bases, with 11 bases between. This CDR3 contains 14 residues. Germline V gene sequence: CDR1 SGHTA, CDR2 FQGTGA. Written as DNA, the CDR3 is TGTGCCAGCAGCTTGCGGGGTACCCCAGATACGCAGTATTTT. Translated: CASSLRGTPDTQYF.